A single sample is the source of the 32 T cell receptor beta chains below, sequenced in a study of technical replicates of blood from a handful of donors. Libraries were prepared by immunoSEQ multiplex PCR; TCRdb keeps only in-frame clonotypes and omits some of them. The repertoire holds roughly 70,000 clones, with approximately 94% as singletons. Sample: T cells isolated from PBMCs. These receptor sequences come from a human donor in good health.

The rearrangement joins TRBV30 to TRBJ2-2; 7 bases are a match to TRBD2. CDR3 length: 11 residues. Germline V gene data show CDR1 as GTSNPN and CDR2 as SVGIG (reference sequence). J lost 6 bases, V lost 5 bases, and 0 bases had no gene match. Here the CDR3 DNA reads TGTGCCTGGGCGGGAGCCGGGGAGCTGTTTTTT. Translated: CAWAGAGELFF.

This chain connects TRBV2 to TRBJ2-7; 7 nucleotides line up with TRBD2. The CDR3 is 14 amino acids. Germline CDR1 and CDR2: SNHLY and FYNNEI. Germline trimming cut 4 bases from V and 0 bases from J; bases unmatched to any gene: 3. The CDR3 sequence is CASSGGGSSYEQYF. The CDR3 DNA reads as TGTGCCAGCAGTGGGGGAGGGAGCTCCTACGAGCAGTACTTC. Using reference TRBV2 and TRBJ2-7 for the parts outside the CDR3, the full variable domain is EPEVTQTPSHQVTQMGQEVILRCVPISNHLYFYWYRQILGQKVEFLVSFYNNEISEKSEIFDDQFSVERPDGSNFTLKIRSTKLEDSAMYFCASSGGGSSYEQYFGPGTRLTVT.

The rearrangement joins TRBV6-1 to TRBJ2-2, with D maybe TRBD2 (6 bases). The CDR3 length is 13 residues. V lost 5 bases, J lost 7 bases, and 11 bases lay in between. CDR1 is MNHNS, CDR2 SASEGT, per germline. CDR3 loop: CASSLGGNGELFF. The CDR3 region has the DNA TGTGCCAGCAGTCTGGGGGGAAACGGGGAGCTGTTTTTT.

The V gene is TRBV19, the J gene TRBJ1-1, with TRBD1 matching 7 bases. This CDR3 has 14 amino acids. J was trimmed by 5 bases and V by 3 bases; bases with no gene match: 6. Germline V gene data show CDR1 as LNHDA and CDR2 as SQIVND (reference sequence). This CDR3 is CASSMVQGETEAFF. CDR3 DNA: TGTGCCAGTAGTATGGTCCAGGGGGAGACTGAAGCTTTCTTT.

The rearrangement uses TRBV30 and TRBJ2-2; 7 positions match TRBD2. This CDR3 has 13 residues. Germline lookup yields CDR1 GTSNPN and CDR2 SVGIG (reference sequence). V gave up 4 bases and J gave up 4 bases; unmatched junction bases: 3. This CDR3 is CAWMGGSTGELFF. CDR3 nucleotide sequence: TGTGCCTGGATGGGCGGGAGCACCGGGGAGCTGTTTTTT.

This clone was detected only once. The CDR3 spells CATLGRGSCWAFGYTF. CDR3 nucleotides: TGCGCCACCCTGGGAAGGGGTTCATGTTGGGCCTTTGGCTACACCTTC. The chain has TRBV23-1 and TRBJ1-2; D might be TRBD1 (5 bases). TRBV23-1 qualifies as an ORF whose function is uncertain. CDR3 size: 16 residues. Trimming removed 10 bases from V and 7 bases from J, with 28 bases in between.

This chain joins TRBV10-1 and TRBJ1-4; TRBD1 aligns across 8 bases. V was pared by 4 bases and J by 5 bases, with 3 bases of the junction left unmatched. This CDR3 has 14 residues. Germline V gene lookup returns CDR1 WNHNN and CDR2 SYGVQD (reference sequence). The CDR3 DNA sequence: TGCGCCAGCAGTGGACAGGGGCGGAATGAAAAACTGTTTTTT. Amino acid sequence: CASSGQGRNEKLFF.

This clone was observed a single time. V usage is TRBV27 and J usage is TRBJ1-1, with D possibly TRBD1 on 6 matching bases. Germline loops: CDR1 MNHEY, CDR2 SMNVEV (reference sequence). CDR3 length: 14 residues. V lost 6 bases, J lost 4 bases, and 15 bases lay in between. Here the CDR3 reads CASSPVPGATEAFF. Written as DNA, the CDR3 is TGTGCCAGCAGCCCGGTACCAGGGGCCACTGAAGCTTTCTTT.

The V call is TRBV5-1, the J call TRBJ2-1; no clear D gene. The CDR3 covers 15 residues. The ends were cut back, 0 bases at V and 7 bases at J, with 14 bases in the middle. Germline V gene sequence: CDR1 SGHRS, CDR2 YFSETQ. The CDR3 loop reads CASSLEAYSGNEQFF. CDR3 bases: TGCGCCAGCAGCTTGGAAGCGTATTCGGGTAATGAGCAGTTCTTC.

This chain joins TRBV19 and TRBJ2-3, with D maybe TRBD2 (6 bases). The germline CDR1 and CDR2 sequences are LNHDA and SQIVND (reference sequence). The germline V and J ends were trimmed by 3 bases and 3 bases, with 7 bases remaining between them. The CDR3 extends over 13 amino acids. CDR3 sequence: CASSIAGTDTQYF. As DNA, the CDR3 is TGTGCCAGTAGTATCGCGGGAACAGATACGCAGTATTTT.

The sample holds one count of this clone. DNA for the CDR3: TGCGCCAGCAGCCAAGCTCTAGCGGGAACCTACGAGCAGTACTTC. It is translated as CASSQALAGTYEQYF. This chain links TRBV4-3 with TRBJ2-7, with TRBD2 matching 9 bases. J was trimmed by 2 bases and V by 1 base; bases with no gene match: 3. The CDR3 contains 15 residues. Per germline, CDR1 LGHNA and CDR2 YSLEER.

For the CDR3, the DNA is TGCAGCGGGGGGGAGGTGGGGTTTTCGGCTTTCTTT. Protein: CSGGEVGFSAFF. The chain links TRBV29-1 to TRBJ1-1; perhaps TRBD1 as D (5 bases). This CDR3 has 12 residues. From germline, CDR1 is SQVTM and CDR2 ANQGSEA. V lost 7 bases to trimming and J lost 11 bases, with 20 bases between them.

The V and J genes are TRBV4-2 and TRBJ1-1, with D possibly matching TRBD1 (6 bases). This CDR3 region has 22 residues. Trimming took 0 bases from V and 0 from J, leaving 29 bases between them. Germline V CDR1 and CDR2: LGHNA, YNFKEQ. The CDR3 bases are TGTGCCAGCAGCCAAGAAGTTTTTGAGGGGGACCTCAAATCCCTCATGAACACTGAAGCTTTCTTT. It codes for CASSQEVFEGDLKSLMNTEAFF.

The chain has TRBV28 and TRBJ2-3; maybe TRBD1 (5 bases). Germline values: CDR1 MDHEN, CDR2 SYDVKM. V was clipped by 5 bases and J by 4 bases, with 13 bases between them. The CDR3 has 14 amino acids. DNA for the CDR3: TGTGCCAGCAGTAGTCAGGGTATGGCAGATACGCAGTATTTT. It specifies CASSSQGMADTQYF.

The chain recombines TRBV5-1 with TRBJ1-1, with D unresolved. Trimming took off 2 bases at V and 3 bases at J, with 11 bases between the two ends. Looked up from germline, CDR1 is SGHRS and CDR2 is YFSETQ. This CDR3 spans 14 amino acids. CDR3 bases: TGCGCCAGCAGCTTATACCAGAGCGACACTGAAGCTTTCTTT. It codes for CASSLYQSDTEAFF.

The rearrangement links TRBV7-9 to TRBJ2-7; 9 bases agree with TRBD1. Germline V gene lookup returns CDR1 SEHNR and CDR2 FQNEAQ (reference sequence). CDR3 length equals 16 residues. V shed 7 bases and J 3 bases; nucleotides not matched to a gene: 13. As DNA, the CDR3 is TGTGCCAGCACCTCTTCGACCGGGACAGGGATCTACGAGCAGTACTTC. Amino acids: CASTSSTGTGIYEQYF.

The V gene is TRBV25-1, the J gene TRBJ1-5, with D tentatively TRBD1 (5 bases). V was trimmed by 3 bases and J by 2 bases, leaving 8 bases between them. The CDR3 is made up of 14 amino acids. Germline CDR1 reads MGHDK; CDR2 reads SYGVNS. The CDR3: CASSDTGGNQPQHF. The CDR3 region has the DNA TGTGCCAGCAGTGACACAGGAGGCAATCAGCCCCAGCATTTT.

The chain recombines TRBV27 with TRBJ2-7, with TRBD2 matching 11 bases. Trimming took 5 bases from V and 3 from J; bases not matched to a gene: 3. The CDR3 covers 14 residues. From germline, CDR1 is MNHEY and CDR2 SMNVEV (reference sequence). CDR3 DNA sequence: TGTGCCAGCAGTACTGGACTAGCGGGCTACGAGCAGTACTTC. Amino acids: CASSTGLAGYEQYF.

As regards this clone: The same CDR3 arises from other DNA sequences in this sample as well. The chain joins TRBV5-1 to TRBJ2-7, with a possible D match to TRBD1 (5 bases). Trimming took off 0 bases at V and 2 bases at J, with 6 bases between the two ends. Germline V gives CDR1 SGHRS, CDR2 YFSETQ. The CDR3 has 13 residues. The CDR3 DNA is TGCGCCAGCAGCTTGGCAGGGACCTACGAGCAGTACTTC. Encoded protein: CASSLAGTYEQYF.

J is TRBJ2-1 and V is TRBV11-3, with 9 bases identical to TRBD2. With V trimmed by 11 bases and J by 5 bases, 16 bases remained unmatched. The CDR3 is made up of 16 amino acids. The germline V gene has CDR1 SGHNT and CDR2 YENEEA. CDR3 residues: CALSGLAGVNHNEQFF. The CDR3 nucleotides are TGTGCCTTATCGGGACTAGCAGGAGTGAACCACAATGAGCAGTTCTTC.

This rearrangement joins TRBV27 to TRBJ2-7, with D possibly matching TRBD1 (6 bases). The CDR3 length is 13 residues. CDR1 and CDR2 (germline): MNHEY, SMNVEV (reference sequence). With 6 bases removed from V and 2 bases from J, the gap between germline ends came to 11 bases. CDR3 region: CASSLGTTYEQYF. In DNA form, the CDR3 reads TGTGCCAGCAGCCTCGGGACAACCTACGAGCAGTACTTC.

The rearrangement joins TRBV14 to TRBJ2-1, with 9 bases matching TRBD1. J was trimmed by 6 bases and V by 6 bases; bases with no gene match: 3. CDR1 SGHDN and CDR2 FVKESK come from the germline V gene. This CDR3 is 13 amino acids long. CDR3 sequence: CASRQTGGNEQFF. The DNA of the CDR3 is TGTGCCAGCAGACAGACAGGGGGCAATGAGCAGTTCTTC.

This sequence joins TRBV5-1 and TRBJ1-1; D remains unclear. V gave up 4 bases and J gave up 0 bases, with 7 bases separating them. The germline V gene encodes CDR1 SGHRS and CDR2 YFSETQ. The CDR3 covers 13 residues. CDR3: CASSPRLNTEAFF. CDR3 in DNA: TGCGCCAGCAGCCCCCGTCTGAACACTGAAGCTTTCTTT.

This chain joins TRBV6-5 and TRBJ2-7, with a possible D match to TRBD1 (5 bases). CDR1 and CDR2 (germline): MNHEY, SVGAGI. The V and J ends lost 7 bases and 6 bases respectively, with 10 bases between them. This CDR3 region has 11 residues. The DNA of the CDR3 is TGTGCCAGCACCAGGGATGGCGAGCAGTACTTC. Translating it yields CASTRDGEQYF.

This clone was seen just once. This chain connects TRBV4-1 to TRBJ2-5, with D perhaps TRBD1 or TRBD2 (5 bases each). This CDR3 has 13 amino acids. CDR1 is MGHRA and CDR2 is YSYEKL in the germline V gene. Trimming pared 8 bases from V and 1 base from J, leaving 11 bases between. CDR3 coding DNA: TGCGCCAGCGGCCGGGGCCCCCAAGAGACCCAGTACTTC. It codes for CASGRGPQETQYF.

J is TRBJ2-5 and V is TRBV9; TRBD2 might be the D (6 bases). Germline V lookup: CDR1 SGDLS, CDR2 YYNGEE. The length of the CDR3 is 16 residues. The ends were cut back, 0 bases at V and 5 bases at J, with 17 bases in the middle. The CDR3 DNA reads TGTGCCAGCAGCGTAGCCCGGTTCGGGGGAAGCGAGACCCAGTACTTC. Its translation: CASSVARFGGSETQYF.

This clone was seen a few times. This chain connects TRBV7-3 to TRBJ1-1; no firm D call. This CDR3 comprises 11 residues. V lost 3 bases and J lost 8, with 7 bases in between. CDR1 and CDR2 (germline): SGHTA, FQGTGA. The CDR3 region is CASSFRGEAFF. CDR3 nucleotide sequence: TGTGCCAGCAGCTTCCGGGGAGAAGCTTTCTTT.

The gene calls are TRBV30 and TRBJ1-2; D might be TRBD1 (6 bases). The CDR3 consists of 15 residues. Germline V gene data show CDR1 as GTSNPN and CDR2 as SVGIG (reference sequence). V was clipped by 0 bases and J by 4 bases, with 15 bases between them. The CDR3 nucleotides are TGTGCCTGGAGTGTAGTAGGTGGCAGGGGCTATGGCTACACCTTC. The encoded protein is CAWSVVGGRGYGYTF. Variable domain in full (rest from reference TRBV30 and TRBJ1-2): SQTIHQWPATLVQPVGSPLSLECTVEGTSNPNLYWYRQAAGRGLQLLFYSVGIGQISSEVPQNLSASRPQDRQFILSSKKLLLSDSGFYLCAWSVVGGRGYGYTFGSGTRLTVV.

The chain couples TRBV5-4 to TRBJ2-7; the D is unclear. The CDR3 covers 12 residues. Germline lookup yields CDR1 SGHNT and CDR2 YYREEE (reference sequence). The V end lost 0 bases, the J end lost 2 bases, and 3 bases lay between the germline ends. In nucleotides, the CDR3 is TGTGCCAGCAGCTTGGCTACCTACGAGCAGTACTTC. Its translation is CASSLATYEQYF.

The chain uses TRBV25-1 and TRBJ1-1; possible D gene TRBD1, 5 bases. The germline V gene has CDR1 MGHDK and CDR2 SYGVNS. The CDR3 runs 15 residues. V lost 1 base, J lost 9 bases, and 18 bases lay in between. The CDR3, as DNA: TGTGCCAGCAGTGAATCCGTAGGGGACTCATGGCAAGCTTTCTTT. Amino acids: CASSESVGDSWQAFF.

The J gene is TRBJ2-1, the V gene TRBV2; 7 positions agree with TRBD1. The CDR3 extends over 13 amino acids. Trimming took 11 bases from V and 2 from J; bases not matched to a gene: 6. Germline CDR1 and CDR2: SNHLY and FYNNEI. The CDR3 reads CAGRDSPYNEQFF. Here the CDR3 DNA reads TGTGCCGGCCGGGACAGCCCCTACAATGAGCAGTTCTTC.

This rearrangement joins TRBV6-9 to TRBJ1-5; D possibly corresponds to TRBD1 (6 bases). Germline CDR1 MNHGY, CDR2 SVAAGI. The CDR3 runs to 14 residues. Trimming pared 6 bases from V and 4 bases from J, leaving 13 bases between. This CDR3 is CASSPARGNQPQHF. CDR3 sequence (DNA): TGTGCCAGCAGCCCCGCGAGGGGGAATCAGCCCCAGCATTTT.